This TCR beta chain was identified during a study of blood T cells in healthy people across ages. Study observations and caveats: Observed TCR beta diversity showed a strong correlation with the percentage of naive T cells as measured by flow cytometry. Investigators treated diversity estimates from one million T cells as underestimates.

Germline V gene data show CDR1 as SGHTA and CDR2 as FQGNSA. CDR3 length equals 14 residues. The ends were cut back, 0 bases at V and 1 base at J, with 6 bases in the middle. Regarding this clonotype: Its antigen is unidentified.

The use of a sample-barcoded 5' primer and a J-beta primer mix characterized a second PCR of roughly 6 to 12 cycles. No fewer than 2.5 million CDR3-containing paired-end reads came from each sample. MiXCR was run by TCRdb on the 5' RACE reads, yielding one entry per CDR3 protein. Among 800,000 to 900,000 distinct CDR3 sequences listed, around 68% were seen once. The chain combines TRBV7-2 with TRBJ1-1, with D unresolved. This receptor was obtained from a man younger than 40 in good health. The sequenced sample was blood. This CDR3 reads CASSLAPANTEAFF. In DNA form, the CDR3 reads TGTGCCAGCAGCTTAGCCCCGGCGAACACTGAAGCTTTCTTT.